This T cell receptor beta chain appears in the sequencing data of a study of CD8 T cells in ankylosing spondylitis. General study points: Matched synovial fluid from ankylosing spondylitis patients was reported to be enriched for disease-linked clones. One TCR beta motif, made up of roughly 8 highly homologous variants, appeared characteristic of ankylosing spondylitis blood.

Quantitative barcoded 5'-RACE was used to prepare TCR beta libraries. TCRdb itself ran the 5' RACE reads through MiXCR, one entry per CDR3 protein. The table shows approximately 400,000 distinct CDR3 sequences, with roughly 26% occurring only once. The V end lost 5 bases, the J end lost 0 bases, and 17 bases lay between the germline ends. The CDR3 sequence is 16 residues long. Germline loops: CDR1 SGHTA, CDR2 FQGNSA. As for this clonotype: Its antigen remains unknown.

This sequence joins TRBV7-2 and TRBJ2-7; a possible D gene is TRBD2 (5 bases). The sequenced sample was blood, either unsorted or a sorted T cell fraction (not recorded which). The receptor was derived from a male donor with ankylosing spondylitis. The CDR3 loop is CASSRNAAGVSYEQYF. Written as DNA, the CDR3 is TGTGCCAGCAGCCGAAATGCGGCGGGTGTCTCCTACGAGCAGTACTTC. Variable domain in full (rest from reference TRBV7-2 and TRBJ2-7): GAGVSQSPSNKVTEKGKDVELRCDPISGHTALYWYRQSLGQGLEFLIYFQGNSAPDKSGLPSDRFSAERTGGSVSTLTIQRTQQEDSAVYLCASSRNAAGVSYEQYFGPGTRLTVT.